This T cell receptor beta chain was profiled in a study of PD-L1 blockade in urothelial cancer. Across the study: The patients' atezolizumab therapy, 1,200 mg intravenously every 3 weeks, started at some point between 2013 and 2014. Treatment start was followed by blood analysis at 3 weeks (second dose) and again at 6 weeks. Each blood sample yielded a median of around 150,000 T cells.

CDR1 GTSNPN and CDR2 SVGIG come from the germline V gene (reference sequence). This CDR3 is 11 amino acids long. The germline V and J ends were trimmed by 8 bases and 5 bases, with 9 bases remaining between them. Added to each PCR by spiking were synthetic TCR analog templates. Sequenced by immunoSEQ multiplex PCR; TCRdb stores in-frame clones only, minus some. In the table there are more than 45,000 clones, around 88% of which are singletons. The sequence came from a man in his fifties or sixties with urothelial cancer. This material consisted of PBMCs, taken around atezolizumab (anti-PD-L1) treatment. This sequence joins TRBV30 and TRBJ2-2, with D hard to call. The CDR3 here is CARLTTGELFF. Written as DNA, the CDR3 is TGTGCCCGGTTAACGACCGGGGAGCTGTTTTTT.